These 6 T cell receptor beta chains came from one sample sequenced in a study of technical replicates of blood from four donors. The protocol was immunoSEQ multiplex PCR, while the TCRdb copy is restricted to in-frame clones and leaves out a portion. This table holds roughly 60,000 clones, 91% found once. The sequencing input was PBMCs. These receptors were taken from a human donor in good health. Some clones in this sample may be carry-over from other donors' samples.

In this sample, this clone turned up a few times. This CDR3 reads CASSSGVGRNQPQHF. The CDR3, as DNA: TGTGCCAGCAGCTCGGGGGTTGGGAGGAATCAGCCCCAGCATTTT. The chain recombines TRBV5-4 with TRBJ1-5; D might be TRBD1 (5 bases). Trimming stripped 3 bases from V and 4 bases from J, with 14 bases between. The CDR3 extends over 15 amino acids. Germline CDR1 reads SGHNT; CDR2 reads YYREEE (reference sequence).

The chain links TRBV4-2 to TRBJ2-7, with 8 positions matching TRBD2. The CDR3 runs to 15 residues. Germline CDR1 reads LGHNA; CDR2 reads YNFKEQ. Unmatched junction bases numbered 7, after V lost 0 bases and J lost 6 bases. CDR3 in amino acids: CASSQDGSGSGEQYF. The CDR3 DNA sequence: TGTGCCAGCAGCCAAGATGGGAGCGGGAGTGGCGAGCAGTACTTC.

The genes are TRBV27 and TRBJ2-1; D may be TRBD2 (6 bases). The CDR3 consists of 13 residues. Germline V gives CDR1 MNHEY, CDR2 SMNVEV (reference sequence). V was shortened by 7 bases and J by 6 bases, with 13 bases between the two germline ends. The CDR3 DNA sequence: TGTGCCAGCAAGGGAGGAGGGGCCAATGAGCAGTTCTTC. Translation: CASKGGGANEQFF.

The chain employs TRBV5-1 and TRBJ1-3, with D possibly TRBD1 on 5 matching bases. CDR1 is SGHRS, CDR2 YFSETQ, per germline. The CDR3 runs to 15 residues. V lost 1 base to trimming and J lost 2 bases, with 10 bases between them. CDR3 sequence: CASSLSSGAGNTIYF. CDR3 DNA: TGCGCCAGCAGCTTGAGTTCGGGGGCTGGAAACACCATATATTTT.

CDR3 sequence: CASSQARTGISGYTF. The CDR3, as DNA: TGCGCCAGCAGCCAAGCCCGGACAGGGATTAGTGGCTACACCTTC. The chain recombines TRBV4-3 with TRBJ1-2; 8 bases align to TRBD1. Germline lookup yields CDR1 LGHNA and CDR2 YSLEER. After removal of 1 base from V and 7 bases from J, the junction contained 8 bases not matched to a gene. The CDR3 has 15 amino acids.

The J gene is TRBJ1-5, the V gene TRBV12-5; D uncertain. The CDR3 is 17 amino acids. In germline, CDR1 is LGHNT, CDR2 FRNRAP. V was trimmed by 0 bases and J by 0 bases, leaving 12 bases between them. The CDR3 DNA follows: TGTGCTAGTGGTTTGGTACGACGAGAGGATAGCAATCAGCCCCAGCATTTT. Amino acid sequence: CASGLVRREDSNQPQHF.